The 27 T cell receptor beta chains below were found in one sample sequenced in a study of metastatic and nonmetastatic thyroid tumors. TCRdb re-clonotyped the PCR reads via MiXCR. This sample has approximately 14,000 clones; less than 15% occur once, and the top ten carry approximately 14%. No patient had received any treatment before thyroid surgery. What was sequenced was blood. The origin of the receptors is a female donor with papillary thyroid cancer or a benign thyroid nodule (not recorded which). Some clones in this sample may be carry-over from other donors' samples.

The CDR3 spells CASSSLSGRTPYEQYF. Here the CDR3 DNA reads TGTGCCAGCAGTTCCCTCAGCGGGAGGACCCCCTACGAGCAGTACTTC. The rearrangement joins TRBV28 to TRBJ2-7; 9 positions agree with TRBD2. CDR3 length: 16 amino acids. Germline V gene sequence: CDR1 MDHEN, CDR2 SYDVKM. V gave up 4 bases and J gave up 2 bases; unmatched junction bases: 9.

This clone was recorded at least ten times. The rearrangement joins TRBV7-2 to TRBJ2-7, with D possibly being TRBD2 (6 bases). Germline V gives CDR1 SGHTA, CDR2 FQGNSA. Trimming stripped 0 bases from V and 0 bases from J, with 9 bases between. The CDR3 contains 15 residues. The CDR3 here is CASSLASGSSYEQYF. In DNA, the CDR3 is TGTGCCAGCAGCTTAGCTAGCGGAAGCTCCTACGAGCAGTACTTC.

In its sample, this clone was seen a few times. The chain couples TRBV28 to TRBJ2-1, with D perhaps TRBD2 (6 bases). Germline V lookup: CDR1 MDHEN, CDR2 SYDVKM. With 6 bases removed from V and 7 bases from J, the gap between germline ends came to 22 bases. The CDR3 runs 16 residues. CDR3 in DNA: TGTGCCAGCAGCAAATCCGGGAGTACCCTTTTTAATGAGCAGTTCTTC. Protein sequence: CASSKSGSTLFNEQFF.

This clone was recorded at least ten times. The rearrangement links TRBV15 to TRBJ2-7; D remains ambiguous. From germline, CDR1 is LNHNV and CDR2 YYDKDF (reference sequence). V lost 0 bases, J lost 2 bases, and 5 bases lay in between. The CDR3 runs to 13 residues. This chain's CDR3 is CATSRDLTYEQYF. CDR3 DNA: TGTGCCACCAGCAGAGATTTAACCTACGAGCAGTACTTC.

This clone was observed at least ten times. This chain's CDR3 is CASRWIIPEAFF. The CDR3 nucleotides are TGTGCCAGCAGATGGATAATTCCTGAAGCTTTCTTT. The chain has TRBV2 and TRBJ1-1; D is uncertain. V shed 6 bases and J shed 6 bases, with 11 bases lying between them. Per germline, CDR1 SNHLY and CDR2 FYNNEI. The CDR3 sequence is 12 residues long.

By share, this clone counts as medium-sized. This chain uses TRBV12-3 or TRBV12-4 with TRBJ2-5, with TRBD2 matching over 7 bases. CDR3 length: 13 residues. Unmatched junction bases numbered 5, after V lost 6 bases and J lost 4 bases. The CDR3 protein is CASRGGGLETQYF. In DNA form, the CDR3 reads TGTGCCAGCAGGGGGGGAGGGTTAGAGACCCAGTACTTC.

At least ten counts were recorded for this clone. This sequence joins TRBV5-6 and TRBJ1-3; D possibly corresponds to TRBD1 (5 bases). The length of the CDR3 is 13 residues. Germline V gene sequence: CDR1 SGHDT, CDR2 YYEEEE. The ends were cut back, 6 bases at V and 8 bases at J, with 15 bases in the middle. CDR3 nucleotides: TGTGCCAGCACCCCCCCCGGGGGTGACACCATATATTTT. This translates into CASTPPGGDTIYF. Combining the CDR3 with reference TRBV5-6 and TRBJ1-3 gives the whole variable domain DAGVTQSPTHLIKTRGQQVTLRCSPKSGHDTVSWYQQALGQGPQFIFQYYEEEERQRGNFPDRFSGHQFPNYSSELNVNALLLGDSALYLCASTPPGGDTIYFGEGSWLTVV.

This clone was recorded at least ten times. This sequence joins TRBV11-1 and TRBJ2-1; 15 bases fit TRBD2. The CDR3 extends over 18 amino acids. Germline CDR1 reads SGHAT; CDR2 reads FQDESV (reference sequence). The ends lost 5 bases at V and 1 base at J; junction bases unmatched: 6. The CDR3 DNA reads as TGTGCCAGCAGCCGTGGACTAGCGGGGGGGCAATCCTACAATGAGCAGTTCTTC. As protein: CASSRGLAGGQSYNEQFF.

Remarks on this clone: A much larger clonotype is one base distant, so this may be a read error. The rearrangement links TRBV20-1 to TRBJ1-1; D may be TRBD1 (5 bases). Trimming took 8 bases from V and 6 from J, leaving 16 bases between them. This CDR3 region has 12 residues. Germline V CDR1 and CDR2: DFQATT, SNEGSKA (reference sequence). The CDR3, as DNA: TGCAGTTCGTACTACAGGAGAGCTGAAGCTTTCTTT. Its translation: CSSYYRRAEAFF.

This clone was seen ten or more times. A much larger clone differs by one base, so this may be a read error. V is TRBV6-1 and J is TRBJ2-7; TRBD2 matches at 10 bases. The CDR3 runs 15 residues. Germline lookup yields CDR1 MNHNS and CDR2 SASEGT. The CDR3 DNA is TGTGTCAGCAGTGATCAAGCGGGAGGGCCCCACGAGCAGTACTTC. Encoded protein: CVSSDQAGGPHEQYF.

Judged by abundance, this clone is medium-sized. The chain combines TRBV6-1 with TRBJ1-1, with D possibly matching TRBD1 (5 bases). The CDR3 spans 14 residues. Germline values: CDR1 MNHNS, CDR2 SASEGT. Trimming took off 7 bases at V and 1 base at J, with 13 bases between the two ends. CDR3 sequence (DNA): TGTGCCAGCACCCTAACGAGGGGGAACACTGAAGCTTTCTTT. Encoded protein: CASTLTRGNTEAFF.

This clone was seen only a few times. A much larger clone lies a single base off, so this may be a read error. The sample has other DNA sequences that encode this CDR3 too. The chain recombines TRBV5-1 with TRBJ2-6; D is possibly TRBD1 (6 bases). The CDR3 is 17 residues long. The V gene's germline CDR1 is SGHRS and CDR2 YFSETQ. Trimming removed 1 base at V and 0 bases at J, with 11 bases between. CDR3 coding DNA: TGCGCCAGCAGCTTGACAGGGCCGAGCTCTGGGGCCAACGTCCTGACTTTC. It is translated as CASSLTGPSSGANVLTF.

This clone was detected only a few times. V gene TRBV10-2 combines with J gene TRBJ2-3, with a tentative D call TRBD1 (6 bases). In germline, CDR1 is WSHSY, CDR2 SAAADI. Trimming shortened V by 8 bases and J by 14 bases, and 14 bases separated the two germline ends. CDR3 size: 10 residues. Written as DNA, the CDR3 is TGCGCCAGCGGACAGTCTCACCGGTATTTT. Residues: CASGQSHRYF.

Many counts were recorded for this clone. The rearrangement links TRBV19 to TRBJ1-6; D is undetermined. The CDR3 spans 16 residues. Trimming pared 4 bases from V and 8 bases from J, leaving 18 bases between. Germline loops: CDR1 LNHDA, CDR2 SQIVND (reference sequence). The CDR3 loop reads CASSTDRAIRDSPLHF. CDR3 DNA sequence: TGTGCCAGTAGTACCGACCGGGCCATACGGGATTCACCCCTCCACTTT.

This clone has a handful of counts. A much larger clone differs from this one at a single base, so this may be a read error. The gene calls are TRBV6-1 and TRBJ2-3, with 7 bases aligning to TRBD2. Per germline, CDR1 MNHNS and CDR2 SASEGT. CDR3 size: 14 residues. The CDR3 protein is CASSGTREADTQYF. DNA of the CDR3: TGTGCAAGCAGTGGTACCCGGGAGGCAGATACGCAGTATTTT.

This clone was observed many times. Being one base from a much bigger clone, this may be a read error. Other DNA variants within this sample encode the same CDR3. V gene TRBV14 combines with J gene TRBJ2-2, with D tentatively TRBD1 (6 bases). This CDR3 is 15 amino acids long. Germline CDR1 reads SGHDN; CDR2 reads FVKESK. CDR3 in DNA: TGTGCCAGCAGCCACCCCGACAGGAACACCGGGGAGCTGTTCTTT. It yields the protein CASSHPDRNTGELFF.

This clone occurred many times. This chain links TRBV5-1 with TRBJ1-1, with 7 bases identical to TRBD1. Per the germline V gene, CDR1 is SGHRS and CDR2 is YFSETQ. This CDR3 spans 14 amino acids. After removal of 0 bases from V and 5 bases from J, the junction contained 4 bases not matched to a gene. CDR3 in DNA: TGCGCCAGCAGCTTGGGTACAGGGGTTACTGAAGCTTTCTTT. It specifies CASSLGTGVTEAFF.

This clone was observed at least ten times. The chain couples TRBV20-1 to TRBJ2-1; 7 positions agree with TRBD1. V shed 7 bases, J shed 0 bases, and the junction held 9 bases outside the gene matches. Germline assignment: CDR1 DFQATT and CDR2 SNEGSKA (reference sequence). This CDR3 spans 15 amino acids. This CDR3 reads CSVLGGRSSYNEQFF. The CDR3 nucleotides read TGCAGTGTTTTAGGGGGCCGGAGCTCCTACAATGAGCAGTTCTTC.

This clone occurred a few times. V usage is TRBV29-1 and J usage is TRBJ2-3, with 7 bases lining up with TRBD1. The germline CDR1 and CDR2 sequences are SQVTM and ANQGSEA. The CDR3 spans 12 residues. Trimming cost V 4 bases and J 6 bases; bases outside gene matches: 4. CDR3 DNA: TGCAGCGTTGGACAGGGAGTGGATACGCAGTATTTT. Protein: CSVGQGVDTQYF.

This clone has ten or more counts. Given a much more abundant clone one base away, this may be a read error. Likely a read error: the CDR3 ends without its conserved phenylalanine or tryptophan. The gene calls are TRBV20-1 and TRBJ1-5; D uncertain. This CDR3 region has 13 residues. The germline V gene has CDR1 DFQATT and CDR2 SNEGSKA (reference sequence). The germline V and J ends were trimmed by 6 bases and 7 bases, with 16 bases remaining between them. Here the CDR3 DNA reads TGCAGTGCAAGGTTGCCATCCGGCCAGCCCCAGCATTCT. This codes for CSARLPSGQPQHS.

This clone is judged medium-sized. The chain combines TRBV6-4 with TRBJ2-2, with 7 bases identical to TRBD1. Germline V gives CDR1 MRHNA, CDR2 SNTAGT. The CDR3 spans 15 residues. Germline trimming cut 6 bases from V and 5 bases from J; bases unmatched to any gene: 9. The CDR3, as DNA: TGTGCCAGCAGCCCTTACAGGGGCTTGACCGGGGAGCTGTTTTTT. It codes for CASSPYRGLTGELFF.

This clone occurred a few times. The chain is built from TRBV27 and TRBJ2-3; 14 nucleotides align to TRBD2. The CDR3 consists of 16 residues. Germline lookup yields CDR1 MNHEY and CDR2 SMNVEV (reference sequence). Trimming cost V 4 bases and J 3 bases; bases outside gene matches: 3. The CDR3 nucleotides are TGTGCCAGCAGTTCCAGACTAGCGGGAGGGACAGATACGCAGTATTTT. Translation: CASSSRLAGGTDTQYF.

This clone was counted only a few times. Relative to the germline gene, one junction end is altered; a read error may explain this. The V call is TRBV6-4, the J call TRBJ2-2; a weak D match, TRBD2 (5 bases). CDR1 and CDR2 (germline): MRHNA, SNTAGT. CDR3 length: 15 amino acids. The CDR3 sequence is CASSALGIDTGELLF. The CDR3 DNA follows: TGTGCCAGCAGTGCCCTGGGGATCGACACCGGGGAGCTGCTTTTT.

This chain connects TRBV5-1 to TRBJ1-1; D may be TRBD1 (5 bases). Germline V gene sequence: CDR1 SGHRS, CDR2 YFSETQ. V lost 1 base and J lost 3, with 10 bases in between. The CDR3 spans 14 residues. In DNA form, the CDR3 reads TGCGCCAGCAGCTTGCCCAGGGTTTACACTGAAGCTTTCTTT. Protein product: CASSLPRVYTEAFF.

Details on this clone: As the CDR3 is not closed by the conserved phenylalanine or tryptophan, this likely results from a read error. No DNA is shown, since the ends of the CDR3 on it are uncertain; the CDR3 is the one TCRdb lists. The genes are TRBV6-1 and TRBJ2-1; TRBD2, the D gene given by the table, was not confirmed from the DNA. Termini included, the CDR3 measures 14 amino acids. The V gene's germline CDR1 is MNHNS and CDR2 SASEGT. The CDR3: CASTMTSGRNEQLL.

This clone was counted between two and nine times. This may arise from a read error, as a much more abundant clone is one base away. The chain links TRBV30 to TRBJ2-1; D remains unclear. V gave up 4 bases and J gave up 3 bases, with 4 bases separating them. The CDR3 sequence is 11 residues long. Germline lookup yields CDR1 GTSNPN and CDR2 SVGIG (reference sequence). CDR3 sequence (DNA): TGTGCCTGGAATGTCTACAATGAGCAGTTCTTC. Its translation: CAWNVYNEQFF.

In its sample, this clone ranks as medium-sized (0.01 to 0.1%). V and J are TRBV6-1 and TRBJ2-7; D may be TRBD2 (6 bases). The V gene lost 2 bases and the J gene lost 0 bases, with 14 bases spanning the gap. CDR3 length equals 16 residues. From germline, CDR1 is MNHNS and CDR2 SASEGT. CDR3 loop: CASSESVSAGSYEQYF. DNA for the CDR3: TGTGCCAGCAGTGAATCGGTGTCAGCGGGCTCCTACGAGCAGTACTTC.